Following are 15 T cell receptor beta chains from one sample sequenced in a study of blood T cells in healthy people across ages. A second 7 to 11 cycle PCR used barcoded and J-beta primers. Via MiXCR, TCRdb re-called the 5' RACE reads, giving one row per CDR3 protein. Among about 1.8 million distinct CDR3 sequences, around half were seen once, and the ten largest hold about 2.1%. The sample taken for sequencing was blood. The receptors stem from a woman aged 40 to 49 in good health.

This clonotype was counted a few times. V gene TRBV28 combines with J gene TRBJ2-1; a possible D gene is TRBD1 (7 bases). This CDR3 is built from 15 residues. V was clipped by 11 bases and J by 3 bases, with 20 bases between them. From germline, CDR1 is MDHEN and CDR2 SYDVKM. Here the CDR3 reads CAGGGRGQVYNEQFF. In DNA, the CDR3 is TGTGCCGGAGGGGGCCGGGGCCAGGTCTACAATGAGCAGTTCTTC.

As DNA, the CDR3 is TGTGCCAGCAGGTTCGGACAGGGGGCTTATGAGCAGTACTTC. The encoded protein is CASRFGQGAYEQYF. The chain recombines TRBV6-6 with TRBJ2-5; TRBD1 aligns across 11 bases. CDR1 MNHNY and CDR2 SVGAGI come from the germline V gene (reference sequence). V trimming: 6 bases; J trimming: 11 bases; junction bases outside the gene matches: 11. The CDR3 loop spans 14 amino acids.

The chain combines TRBV27 with TRBJ1-4; the D is unclear. The CDR3 runs 14 residues. With 3 bases removed from V and 4 bases from J, the gap between germline ends came to 9 bases. CDR1 is MNHEY and CDR2 is SMNVEV in the germline V gene (reference sequence). CDR3 in DNA: TGTGCCAGCAGTTTTGCGGGAAATAATGAAAAACTGTTTTTT. This encodes CASSFAGNNEKLFF.

V is TRBV6-7 and J is TRBJ2-3, with D possibly being TRBD1 (6 bases). TRBV6-7 is an ORF; its function is uncertain. This CDR3 spans 17 amino acids. The ends were cut back, 2 bases at V and 4 bases at J, with 19 bases in the middle. CDR3 in DNA: TGTGCCAGCAGTTACCCCCGATACAGGGTTGTGCCAGATACGCAGTATTTT. As protein: CASSYPRYRVVPDTQYF.

The chain links TRBV6-1 to TRBJ2-5, with D perhaps TRBD2 (6 bases). Gene TRBJ2-1 matches the end of the DNA better, so the J call may be wrong. Germline CDR1 is MNHNS and CDR2 is SASEGT. CDR3 length equals 18 residues. This CDR3 is CASSRTRAGRPLQETQFF. Here the CDR3 DNA reads TGTGCCAGCAGCCGAACCCGGGCGGGGCGCCCTTTACAAGAGACCCAGTTCTTC.

The genes are TRBV6-2 or TRBV6-3 and TRBJ2-3; a weak D match, TRBD1 (6 bases). V lost 6 bases and J 3 bases, leaving 13 bases between the germline ends. This CDR3 region has 14 residues. Germline-derived CDR1 and CDR2 are MNHEY and SVGEGT. In DNA form, the CDR3 reads TGTGCCAGCAGGCACAGGGTTTCTACAGATACGCAGTATTTT. Its protein product is CASRHRVSTDTQYF.

This clonotype was observed a handful of times. The CDR3 is CASSKEVWDRRNEQFF. CDR3 bases: TGTGCCAGCAGCAAAGAAGTTTGGGACAGGAGGAATGAGCAGTTCTTC. The chain has TRBV7-2 and TRBJ2-1; 8 nucleotides agree with TRBD1. The V gene end was trimmed by 5 bases and the J gene end by 7 bases; junction bases not matched to a gene: 13. From germline, CDR1 is SGHTA and CDR2 FQGNSA. The CDR3 totals 16 residues.

This rearrangement joins TRBV6-2 or TRBV6-3 to TRBJ2-7, with 7 bases identical to TRBD2. Per germline, CDR1 MNHEY and CDR2 SVGEGT. The V and J ends lost 8 bases and 0 bases, in that order; junction bases with no gene match: 7. The CDR3 has 14 residues. The CDR3 DNA follows: TGTGCCAGCGGGGGGGGACTAACCTCCTACGAGCAGTACTTC. This translates into CASGGGLTSYEQYF.

The rearrangement links TRBV10-1 to TRBJ2-5; D is uncertain. The V gene lost 3 bases and the J gene lost 0 bases, with 8 bases spanning the gap. The germline V gene encodes CDR1 WNHNN and CDR2 SYGVQD (reference sequence). This CDR3 has 14 amino acids. Here the CDR3 reads CASSDVGYQETQYF. CDR3 nucleotides: TGCGCCAGCAGTGATGTAGGGTACCAAGAGACCCAGTACTTC.

The chain employs TRBV20-1 and TRBJ1-2; D remains ambiguous. Germline lookup yields CDR1 DFQATT and CDR2 SNEGSKA (reference sequence). The CDR3 consists of 13 residues. V dropped 3 bases and J dropped 4 bases, with 12 bases sitting between them. For the CDR3, the DNA is TGCAGTGCTAGCTCGCGTCGAGTCTATGGCTACACCTTC. This codes for CSASSRRVYGYTF.

The chain is built from TRBV9 and TRBJ1-6, with TRBD1 matching over 7 bases. Trimming removed 2 bases from V and 7 bases from J; junction bases left unmatched: 3. Germline V CDR1 and CDR2: SGDLS, YYNGEE. The CDR3 spans 14 residues. The CDR3 region is CASSVGTENSPLHF. In DNA form, the CDR3 reads TGTGCCAGCAGCGTTGGGACAGAGAATTCACCCCTCCACTTT.

The V call is TRBV5-1, the J call TRBJ1-2; D gene unclear. The CDR3 totals 15 residues. The germline gives CDR1 SGHRS, CDR2 YFSETQ. The V and J ends lost 4 bases and 7 bases respectively, with 20 bases between them. CDR3 in amino acids: CASSPLSPQTGGYTF. The DNA for the CDR3 is TGCGCCAGCAGCCCACTTTCTCCACAAACGGGTGGCTACACCTTC.

This clonotype came up a few times. In DNA form, the CDR3 reads TGTGCCAGCAGTTGGACAGGAAAAGGGGAGACCCAGTACTTC. Translation: CASSWTGKGETQYF. J is TRBJ2-4 and V is TRBV6-2 or TRBV6-3, with TRBD1 identical over 7 bases. The DNA end is a closer match to TRBJ2-5, so the J assignment may be wrong. Germline V gives CDR1 MNHEY, CDR2 SVGEGT. This CDR3 is 14 amino acids long.

In its sample, this clonotype was seen a few times. The J gene is TRBJ2-7, the V gene TRBV12-3 or TRBV12-4; D possibly corresponds to TRBD1 (5 bases). The CDR3 extends over 14 amino acids. V shed 5 bases and J shed 2 bases, with 13 bases lying between them. The CDR3 loop reads CASSLSDRPYEQYF. The CDR3 region has the DNA TGTGCCAGCAGTCTTTCCGACAGACCCTACGAGCAGTACTTC.

The gene calls are TRBV10-1 and TRBJ2-1, with D possibly being TRBD1 (5 bases). Germline V CDR1 and CDR2: WNHNN, SYGVQD (reference sequence). The length of the CDR3 is 15 residues. Trimming cost V 9 bases and J 1 base, with 16 bases left between them. For the CDR3, the DNA is TGCGCCAGGCTCCCCCCCAGGGATTCCTACAATGAGCAGTTCTTC. Translating it yields CARLPPRDSYNEQFF.